This T cell receptor (beta chain) stems from a study of blood T cell repertoires in COVID-19. Study background: T cells, B-cell-depleted T cells, or PBMCs supplied cDNA or gDNA.

As for this clone: The sample contains more than one DNA sequence encoding this CDR3.

While infection was still active, Seattle patients were enrolled and then followed longitudinally. As originally analysed: Estimation of nucleated cell counts relied on the amplification of reference gene primers. Produced via immunoSEQ multiplex PCR; TCRdb's table is partial and in-frame only. The DNA was the basis for D and trimming; V, J and clone size are from that table. The data show about 270,000 clones, with roughly nine tenths seen just once and 12% held by the top ten. The receptor was isolated from a woman aged 25 to 39 with COVID-19, enrolled during active disease. Sequenced sample: peripheral blood.

DNA of the CDR3: TGTGCCAGCAGCGCCCGAACAGGGTACCAAGAGACCCAGTACTTC. The encoded protein is CASSARTGYQETQYF. V is TRBV7-9 and J is TRBJ2-5, with D possibly being TRBD1 (6 bases). CDR1 and CDR2 from the germline V gene are SEHNR and FQNEAQ (reference sequence). CDR3 length equals 15 residues. V dropped 5 bases and J dropped 0 bases, with 13 bases sitting between them.